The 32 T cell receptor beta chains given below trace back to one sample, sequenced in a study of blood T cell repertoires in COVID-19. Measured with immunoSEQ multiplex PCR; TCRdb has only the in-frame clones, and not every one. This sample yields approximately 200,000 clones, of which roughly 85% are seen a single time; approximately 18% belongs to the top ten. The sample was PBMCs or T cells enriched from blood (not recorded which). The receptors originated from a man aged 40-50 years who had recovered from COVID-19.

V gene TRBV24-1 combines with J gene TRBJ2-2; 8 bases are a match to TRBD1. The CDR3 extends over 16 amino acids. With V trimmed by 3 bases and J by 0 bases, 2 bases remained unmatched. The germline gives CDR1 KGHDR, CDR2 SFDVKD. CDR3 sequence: CATSDPGGSNTGELFF. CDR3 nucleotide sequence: TGTGCCACCAGTGATCCAGGGGGCTCGAACACCGGGGAGCTGTTTTTT.

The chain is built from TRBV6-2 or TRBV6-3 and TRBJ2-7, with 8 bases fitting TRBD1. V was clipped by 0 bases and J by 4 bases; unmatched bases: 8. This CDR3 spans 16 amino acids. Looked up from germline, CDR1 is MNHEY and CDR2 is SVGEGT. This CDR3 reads CASSYSPGQGKYEQYF. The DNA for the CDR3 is TGTGCCAGCAGTTACTCCCCAGGACAGGGAAAGTACGAGCAGTACTTC.

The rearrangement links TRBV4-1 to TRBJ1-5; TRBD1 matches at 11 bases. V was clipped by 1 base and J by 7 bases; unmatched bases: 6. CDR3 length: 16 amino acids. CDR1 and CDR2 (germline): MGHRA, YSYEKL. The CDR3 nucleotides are TGCGCCAGCAGCCAAGTATGGACAGGGGGCGAGCAGCCCCAGCATTTT. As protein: CASSQVWTGGEQPQHF.

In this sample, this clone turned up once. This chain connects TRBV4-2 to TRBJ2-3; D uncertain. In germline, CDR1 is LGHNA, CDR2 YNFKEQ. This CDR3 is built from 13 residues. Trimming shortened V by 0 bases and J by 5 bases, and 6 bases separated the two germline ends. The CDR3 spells CASSQDLEDTQYF. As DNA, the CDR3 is TGTGCCAGCAGCCAAGATTTAGAAGATACGCAGTATTTT.

As DNA, the CDR3 is TGTGCCAGCAGCTTAGGAGGGGGACCCCAGTACTTC. This codes for CASSLGGGPQYF. V gene TRBV7-9 combines with J gene TRBJ2-5; TRBD1 is a possible D gene (6 bases). Germline V gives CDR1 SEHNR, CDR2 FQNEAQ (reference sequence). The V gene lost 1 base and the J gene lost 9 bases, with 9 bases spanning the gap. This CDR3 has 12 amino acids.

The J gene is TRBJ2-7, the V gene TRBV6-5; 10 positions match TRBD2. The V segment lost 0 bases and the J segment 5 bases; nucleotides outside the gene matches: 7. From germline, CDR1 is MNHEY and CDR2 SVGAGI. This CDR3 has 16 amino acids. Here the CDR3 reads CASSYSSGRALDEQYF. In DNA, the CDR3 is TGTGCCAGCAGTTACTCCAGCGGGAGGGCCCTCGACGAGCAGTACTTC.

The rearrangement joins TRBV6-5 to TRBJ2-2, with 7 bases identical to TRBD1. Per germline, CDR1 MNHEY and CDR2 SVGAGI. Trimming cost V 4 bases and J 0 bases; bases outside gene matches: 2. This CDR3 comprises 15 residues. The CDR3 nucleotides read TGTGCCAGCAGTTGGGGGACAGCGAACACCGGGGAGCTGTTTTTT. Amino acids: CASSWGTANTGELFF.

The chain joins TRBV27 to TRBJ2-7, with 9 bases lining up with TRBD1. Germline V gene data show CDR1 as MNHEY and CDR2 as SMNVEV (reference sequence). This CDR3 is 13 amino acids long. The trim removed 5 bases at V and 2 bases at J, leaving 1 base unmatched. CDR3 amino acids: CASSRTGAYEQYF. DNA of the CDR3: TGTGCCAGCAGTAGGACAGGGGCCTACGAGCAGTACTTC.

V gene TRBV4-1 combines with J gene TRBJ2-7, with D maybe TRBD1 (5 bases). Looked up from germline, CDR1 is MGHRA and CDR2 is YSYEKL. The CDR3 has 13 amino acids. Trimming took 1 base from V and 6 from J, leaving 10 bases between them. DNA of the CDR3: TGCGCCAGCAGCCAAGTATCAGGGCTCGAGCAGTACTTC. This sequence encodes CASSQVSGLEQYF.

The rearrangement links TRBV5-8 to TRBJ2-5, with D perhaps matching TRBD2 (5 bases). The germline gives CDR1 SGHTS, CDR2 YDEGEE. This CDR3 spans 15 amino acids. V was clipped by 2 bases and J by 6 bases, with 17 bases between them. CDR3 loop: CASSFLSGSRKTQYF. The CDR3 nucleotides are TGTGCCAGCAGCTTTCTTTCGGGGTCACGTAAGACCCAGTACTTC.

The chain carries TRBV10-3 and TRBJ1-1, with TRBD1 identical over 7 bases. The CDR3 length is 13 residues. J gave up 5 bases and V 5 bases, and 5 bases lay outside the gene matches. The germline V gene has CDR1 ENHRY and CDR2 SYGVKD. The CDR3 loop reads CAISSPQGTEAFF. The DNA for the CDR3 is TGTGCCATCAGTTCACCACAGGGGACTGAAGCTTTCTTT.

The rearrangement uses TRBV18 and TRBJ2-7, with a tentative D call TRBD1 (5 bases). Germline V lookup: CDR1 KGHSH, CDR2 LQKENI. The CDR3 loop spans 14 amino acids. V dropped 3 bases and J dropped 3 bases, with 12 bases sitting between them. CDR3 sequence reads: CASSPSGSDYEQYF. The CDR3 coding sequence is TGTGCCAGCTCACCGTCAGGGTCGGACTACGAGCAGTACTTC.

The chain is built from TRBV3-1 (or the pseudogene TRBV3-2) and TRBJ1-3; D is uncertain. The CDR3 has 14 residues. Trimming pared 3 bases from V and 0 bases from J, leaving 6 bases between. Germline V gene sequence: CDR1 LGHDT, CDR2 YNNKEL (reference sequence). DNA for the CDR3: TGTGCCAGCAGCCATCCCAGCTCTGGAAACACCATATATTTT. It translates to CASSHPSSGNTIYF.

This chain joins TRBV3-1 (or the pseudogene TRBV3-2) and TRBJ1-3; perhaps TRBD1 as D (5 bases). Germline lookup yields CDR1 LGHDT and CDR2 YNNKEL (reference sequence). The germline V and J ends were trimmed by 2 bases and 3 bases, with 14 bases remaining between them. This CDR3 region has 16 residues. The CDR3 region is CASSQLRDSYGNTIYF. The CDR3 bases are TGTGCCAGCAGCCAACTCAGGGATTCTTATGGAAACACCATATATTTT.

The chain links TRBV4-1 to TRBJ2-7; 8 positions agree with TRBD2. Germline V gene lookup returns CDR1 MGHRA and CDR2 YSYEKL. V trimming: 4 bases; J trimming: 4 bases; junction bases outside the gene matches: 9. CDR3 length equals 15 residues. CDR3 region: CASSPSGLTAYEQYF. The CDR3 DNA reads TGCGCCAGCAGCCCTAGCGGGCTAACGGCGTACGAGCAGTACTTC.

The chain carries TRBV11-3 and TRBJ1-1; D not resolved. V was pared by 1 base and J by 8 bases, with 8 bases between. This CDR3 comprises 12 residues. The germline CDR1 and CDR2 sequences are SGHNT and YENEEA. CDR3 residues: CASSLVGREAFF. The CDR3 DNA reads TGTGCCAGCAGCTTAGTTGGGAGAGAAGCTTTCTTT.

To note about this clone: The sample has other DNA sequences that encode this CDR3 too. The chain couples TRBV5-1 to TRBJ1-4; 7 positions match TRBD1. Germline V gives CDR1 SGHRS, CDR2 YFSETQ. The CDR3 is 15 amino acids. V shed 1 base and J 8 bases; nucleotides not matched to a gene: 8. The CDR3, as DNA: TGCGCCAGCAGCTTGAACGACAGGGAAAACGAAAAACTGTTTTTT. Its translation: CASSLNDRENEKLFF.

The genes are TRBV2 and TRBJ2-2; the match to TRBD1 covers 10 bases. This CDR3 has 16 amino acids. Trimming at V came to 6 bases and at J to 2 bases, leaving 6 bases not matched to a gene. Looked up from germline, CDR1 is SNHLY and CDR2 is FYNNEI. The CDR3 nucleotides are TGTGCCAGCAGGCCGACAGGGGGCGGTAACACCGGGGAGCTGTTTTTT. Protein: CASRPTGGGNTGELFF.

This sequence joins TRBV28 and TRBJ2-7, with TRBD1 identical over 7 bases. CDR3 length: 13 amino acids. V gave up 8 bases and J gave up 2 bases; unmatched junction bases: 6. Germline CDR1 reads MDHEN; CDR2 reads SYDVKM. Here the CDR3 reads CASSTGNPYEQYF. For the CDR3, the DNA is TGTGCCAGCTCGACAGGGAATCCCTACGAGCAGTACTTC.

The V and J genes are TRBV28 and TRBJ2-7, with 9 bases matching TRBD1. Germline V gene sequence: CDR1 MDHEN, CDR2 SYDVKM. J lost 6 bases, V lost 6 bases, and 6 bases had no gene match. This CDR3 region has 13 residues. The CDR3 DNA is TGTGCCAGCAGCGAGACAGGGGGTCCCGAGCAGTACTTC. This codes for CASSETGGPEQYF.

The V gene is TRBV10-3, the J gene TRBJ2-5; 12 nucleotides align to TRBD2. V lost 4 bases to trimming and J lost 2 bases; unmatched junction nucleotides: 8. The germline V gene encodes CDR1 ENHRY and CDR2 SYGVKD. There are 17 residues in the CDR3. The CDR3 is CAISGRGLAGPQETQYF. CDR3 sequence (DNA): TGTGCCATCAGTGGCCGCGGACTAGCGGGACCACAAGAGACCCAGTACTTC.

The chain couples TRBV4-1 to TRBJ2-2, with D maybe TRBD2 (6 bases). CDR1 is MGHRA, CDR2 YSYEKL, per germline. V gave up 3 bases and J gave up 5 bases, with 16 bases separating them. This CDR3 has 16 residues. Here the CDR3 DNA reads TGCGCCAGCAGCCAGGTAATTCGGAGGGAGACCGGGGAGCTGTTTTTT. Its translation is CASSQVIRRETGELFF.

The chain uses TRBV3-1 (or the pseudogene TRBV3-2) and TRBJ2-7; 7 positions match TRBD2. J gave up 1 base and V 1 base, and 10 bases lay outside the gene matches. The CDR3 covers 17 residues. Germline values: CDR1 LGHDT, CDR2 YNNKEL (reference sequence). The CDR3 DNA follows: TGTGCCAGCAGCCAAGCGTCAGTGACTAGCACATCCTACGAGCAGTACTTC. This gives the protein CASSQASVTSTSYEQYF.

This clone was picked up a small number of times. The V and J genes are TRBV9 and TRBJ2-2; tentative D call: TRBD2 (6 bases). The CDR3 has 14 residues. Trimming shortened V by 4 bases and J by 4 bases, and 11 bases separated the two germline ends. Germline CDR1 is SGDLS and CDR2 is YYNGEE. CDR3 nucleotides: TGTGCCAGCAGCAGTAGCGGACTCACCGGGGAGCTGTTTTTT. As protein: CASSSSGLTGELFF.

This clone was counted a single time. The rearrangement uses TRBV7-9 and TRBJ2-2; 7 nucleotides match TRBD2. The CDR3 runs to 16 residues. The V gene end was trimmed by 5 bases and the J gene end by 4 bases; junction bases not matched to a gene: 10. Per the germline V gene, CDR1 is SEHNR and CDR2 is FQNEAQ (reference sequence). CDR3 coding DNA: TGTGCCAGCAGCGCTAGTGGAGGGAGGGCCACCGGGGAGCTGTTTTTT. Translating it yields CASSASGGRATGELFF. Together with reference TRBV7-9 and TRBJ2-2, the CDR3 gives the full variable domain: DTGVSQNPRHKITKRGQNVTFRCDPISEHNRLYWYRQTLGQGPEFLTYFQNEAQLEKSRLLSDRFSAERPKGSFSTLEIQRTEQGDSAMYLCASSASGGRATGELFFGEGSRLTVL.

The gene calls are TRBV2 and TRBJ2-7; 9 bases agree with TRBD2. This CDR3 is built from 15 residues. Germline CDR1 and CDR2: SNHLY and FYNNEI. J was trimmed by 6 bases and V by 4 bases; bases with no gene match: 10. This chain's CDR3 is CASSVFGGRAGEQYF. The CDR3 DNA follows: TGTGCCAGCAGTGTGTTCGGCGGGAGGGCGGGCGAGCAGTACTTC. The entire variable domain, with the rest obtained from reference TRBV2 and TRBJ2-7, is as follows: EPEVTQTPSHQVTQMGQEVILRCVPISNHLYFYWYRQILGQKVEFLVSFYNNEISEKSEIFDDQFSVERPDGSNFTLKIRSTKLEDSAMYFCASSVFGGRAGEQYFGPGTRLTVT.

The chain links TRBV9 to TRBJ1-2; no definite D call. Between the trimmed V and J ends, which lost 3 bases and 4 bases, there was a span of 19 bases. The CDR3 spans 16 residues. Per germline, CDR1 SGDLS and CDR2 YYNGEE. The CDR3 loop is CASSGSSRSQLYGYTF. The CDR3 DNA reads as TGTGCCAGCAGCGGTAGCTCTCGGAGCCAACTCTATGGCTACACCTTC. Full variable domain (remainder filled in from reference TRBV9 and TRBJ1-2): DSGVTQTPKHLITATGQRVTLRCSPRSGDLSVYWYQQSLDQGLQFLIQYYNGEERAKGNILERFSAQQFPDLHSELNLSSLELGDSALYFCASSGSSRSQLYGYTFGSGTRLTVV.

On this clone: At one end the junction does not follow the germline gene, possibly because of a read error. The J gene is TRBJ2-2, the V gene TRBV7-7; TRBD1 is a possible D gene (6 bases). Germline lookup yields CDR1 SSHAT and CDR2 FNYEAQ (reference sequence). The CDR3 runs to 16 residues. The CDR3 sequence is CASSLRAGVNTGELFF. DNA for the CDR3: TGTGCTAGCAGCTTAAGGGCAGGGGTGAACACCGGGGAGCTGTTTTTT.

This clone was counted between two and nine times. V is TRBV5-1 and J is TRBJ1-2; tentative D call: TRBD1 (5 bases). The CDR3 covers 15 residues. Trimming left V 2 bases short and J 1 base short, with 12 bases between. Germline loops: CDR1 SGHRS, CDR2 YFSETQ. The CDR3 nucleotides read TGCGCCAGCAGCTTAGGACAAGATCTTAACTATGGCTACACCTTC. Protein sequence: CASSLGQDLNYGYTF.

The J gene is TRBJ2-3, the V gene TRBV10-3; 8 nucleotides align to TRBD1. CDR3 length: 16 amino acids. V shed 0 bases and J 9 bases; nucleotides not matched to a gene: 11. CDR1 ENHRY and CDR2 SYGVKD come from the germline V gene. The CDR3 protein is CAISESSLGTGQTQYF. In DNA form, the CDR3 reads TGTGCCATCAGTGAGTCGAGTTTGGGGACAGGCCAGACGCAGTATTTT.

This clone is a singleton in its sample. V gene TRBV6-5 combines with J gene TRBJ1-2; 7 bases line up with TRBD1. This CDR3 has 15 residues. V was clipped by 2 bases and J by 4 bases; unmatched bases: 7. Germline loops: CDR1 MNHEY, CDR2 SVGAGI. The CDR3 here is CASSYRQGGRYGYTF. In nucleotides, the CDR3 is TGTGCCAGCAGTTACCGACAGGGAGGCCGCTATGGCTACACCTTC.

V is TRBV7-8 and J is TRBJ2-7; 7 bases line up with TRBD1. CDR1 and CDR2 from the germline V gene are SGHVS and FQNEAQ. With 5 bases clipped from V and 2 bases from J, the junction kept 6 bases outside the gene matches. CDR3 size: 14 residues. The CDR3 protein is CASSQRTGPYEQYF. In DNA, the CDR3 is TGTGCCAGCAGCCAAAGGACAGGTCCCTACGAGCAGTACTTC.